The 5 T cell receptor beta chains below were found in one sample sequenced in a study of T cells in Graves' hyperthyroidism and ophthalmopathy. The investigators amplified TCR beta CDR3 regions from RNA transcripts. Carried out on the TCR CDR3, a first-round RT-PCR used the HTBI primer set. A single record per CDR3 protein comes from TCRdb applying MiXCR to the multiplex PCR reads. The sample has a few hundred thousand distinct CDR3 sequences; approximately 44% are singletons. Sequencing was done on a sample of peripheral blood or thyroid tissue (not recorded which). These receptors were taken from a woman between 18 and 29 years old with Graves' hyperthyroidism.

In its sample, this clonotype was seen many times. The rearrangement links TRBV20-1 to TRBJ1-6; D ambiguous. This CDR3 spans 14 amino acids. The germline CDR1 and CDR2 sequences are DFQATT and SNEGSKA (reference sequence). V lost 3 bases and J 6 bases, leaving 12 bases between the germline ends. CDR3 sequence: CSARTKGANSPLHF. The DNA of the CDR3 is TGCAGTGCTAGGACGAAGGGCGCTAATTCACCCCTCCACTTT.

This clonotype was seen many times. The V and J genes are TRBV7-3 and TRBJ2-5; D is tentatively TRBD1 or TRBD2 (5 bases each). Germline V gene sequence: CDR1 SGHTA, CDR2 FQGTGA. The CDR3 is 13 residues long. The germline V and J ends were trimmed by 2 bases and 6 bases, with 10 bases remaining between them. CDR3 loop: CASSLGAGKTQYF. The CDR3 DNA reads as TGTGCCAGCAGCTTAGGGGCGGGTAAGACCCAGTACTTC.

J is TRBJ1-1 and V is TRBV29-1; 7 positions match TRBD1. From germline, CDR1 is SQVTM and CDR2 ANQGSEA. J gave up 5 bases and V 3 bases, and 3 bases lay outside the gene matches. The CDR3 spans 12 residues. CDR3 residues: CSVEDRWTEAFF. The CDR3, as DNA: TGCAGCGTTGAGGACAGGTGGACTGAAGCTTTCTTT.

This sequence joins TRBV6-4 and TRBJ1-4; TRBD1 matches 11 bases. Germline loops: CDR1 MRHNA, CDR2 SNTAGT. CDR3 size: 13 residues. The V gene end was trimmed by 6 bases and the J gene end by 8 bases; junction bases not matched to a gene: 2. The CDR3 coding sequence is TGTGCCAGCAGGGACAGGGGGCAAGAAAAACTGTTTTTT. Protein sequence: CASRDRGQEKLFF.

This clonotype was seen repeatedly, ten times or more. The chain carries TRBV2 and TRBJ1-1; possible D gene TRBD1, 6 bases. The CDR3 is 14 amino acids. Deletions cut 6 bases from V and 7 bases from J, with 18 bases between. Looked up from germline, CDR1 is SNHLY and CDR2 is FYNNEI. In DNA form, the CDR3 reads TGTGCCAGCAGCTCGATCCGGGGGGCTGGTGAAGCTTTCTTT. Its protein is CASSSIRGAGEAFF.